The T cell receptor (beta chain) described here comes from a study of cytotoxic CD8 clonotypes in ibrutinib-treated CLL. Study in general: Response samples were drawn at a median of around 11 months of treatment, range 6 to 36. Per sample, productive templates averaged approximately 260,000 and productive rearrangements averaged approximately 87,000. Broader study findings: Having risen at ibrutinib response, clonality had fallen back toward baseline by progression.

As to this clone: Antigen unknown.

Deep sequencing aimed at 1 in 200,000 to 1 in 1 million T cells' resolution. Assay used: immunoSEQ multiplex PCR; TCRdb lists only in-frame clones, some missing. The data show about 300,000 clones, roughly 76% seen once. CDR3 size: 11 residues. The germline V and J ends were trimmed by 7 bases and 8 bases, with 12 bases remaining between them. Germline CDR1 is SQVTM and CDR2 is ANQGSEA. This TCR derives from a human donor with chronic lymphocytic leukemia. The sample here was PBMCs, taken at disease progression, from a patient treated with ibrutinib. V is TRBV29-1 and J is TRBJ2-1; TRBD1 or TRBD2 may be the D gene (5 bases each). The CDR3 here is CSAGRGDEQFF. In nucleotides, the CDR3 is TGCAGCGCAGGGAGAGGGGATGAGCAGTTCTTC.